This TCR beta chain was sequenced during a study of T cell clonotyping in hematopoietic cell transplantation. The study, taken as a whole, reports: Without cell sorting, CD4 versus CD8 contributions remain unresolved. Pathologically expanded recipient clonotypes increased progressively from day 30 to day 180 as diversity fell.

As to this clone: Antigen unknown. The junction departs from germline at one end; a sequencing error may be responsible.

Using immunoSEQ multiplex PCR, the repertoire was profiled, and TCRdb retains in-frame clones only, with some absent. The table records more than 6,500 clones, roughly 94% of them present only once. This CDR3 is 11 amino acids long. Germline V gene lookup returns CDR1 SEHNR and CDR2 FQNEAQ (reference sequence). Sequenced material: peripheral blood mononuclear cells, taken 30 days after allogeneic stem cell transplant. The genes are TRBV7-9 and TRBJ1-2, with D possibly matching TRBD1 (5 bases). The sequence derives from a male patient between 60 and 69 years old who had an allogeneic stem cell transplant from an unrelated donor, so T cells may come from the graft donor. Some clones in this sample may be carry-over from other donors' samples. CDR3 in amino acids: CASSLGGGSDF. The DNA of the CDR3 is TGTGCCAGCAGCCTTGGCGGGGGGTCCGACTTC.